Listed below are T cell receptor beta chains from one sample, sequenced in a study of blood T cell repertoires in COVID-19. Clones were sequenced by immunoSEQ multiplex PCR, and TCRdb holds only the in-frame ones, with some missing. The table shows approximately 210,000 clones, with around 86% occurring only once. Sequencing input: peripheral blood. These receptors were taken from a man in his fifties or sixties with COVID-19, enrolled during active disease. Each CDR3 is given with its conserved first and last residue. The D gene is left open where the match is weak. Not every row has a clone size; where given, it reads once, few, many or a size class.

clone_size j_call d_call v_call cdr3_nt cdr3_aa
few TRBJ2-3 . TRBV7-9 TGTGCCAGCAGCCCAGTGACAGGAGTCGATACGCAGTATTTT CASSPVTGVDTQYF
. TRBJ1-2 . TRBV2 TGTGCCAGCAGTCTACTCGCAGGGAACTATGGCTACACCTTC CASSLLAGNYGYTF
once TRBJ2-3 . TRBV30 TGTGCCTCCGATAGCGGAACTAGCACAGATACGCAGTATTTT CASDSGTSTDTQYF
once TRBJ1-2 . TRBV12-2 TGTGCAAGTCGCTACCCCCCCCCAGGGTGCTGCTATGGCTACACCTTC CASRYPPPGCCYGYTF
. TRBJ1-4 . TRBV30 TGTGCCTGGAGTGCCGTGGGGGGAGGAAAACTGTTTTTT CAWSAVGGGKLFF
. TRBJ2-6 TRBD1 TRBV28 TGTGCCAGCAGGGGGACAGGGGTATCTGGGGCCAACGTCCTGACTTTC CASRGTGVSGANVLTF
. TRBJ1-5 TRBD1 TRBV30 TGTGCCTGGAGTGTAGGGACAGGGTTTTGGCAGCCCCAGCATTTT CAWSVGTGFWQPQHF
. TRBJ1-3 . TRBV6-5 TGTGCCAGCAGTTATCAAAACACCATATATTTT CASSYQNTIYF
. TRBJ2-2 . TRBV24-1 TGTGCCGCATACAGTCTCACCGGGGAGCTGTTTTTT CAAYSLTGELFF
. TRBJ1-1 . TRBV5-1 TGCGCCAGCAGTTCCGGGACAATGAACACTGAAGCTTTCTTT CASSSGTMNTEAFF
. TRBJ2-3 TRBD2 TRBV5-1 TGCGCCAGCAGCTCCGGGACTAGCGGGTCGGCAGATACGCAGTATTTT CASSSGTSGSADTQYF
. TRBJ1-2 . TRBV29-1 TGCAGCGTTGTAGCTTCCGGAGTGGGTCCTAACTATGGCTACACCTTC CSVVASGVGPNYGYTF
. TRBJ2-1 . TRBV4-2 TGTGCCAGCAGCCAAGAGGGGTACGACAGCTCCTACAATGAGCAGTTCTTC CASSQEGYDSSYNEQFF
. TRBJ2-7 . TRBV29-1 TGCAGCGTTGAAGATGACGACAATTCCTACGAGCAGTACTTC CSVEDDDNSYEQYF
. TRBJ1-2 . TRBV12-3/TRBV12-4 TGTGCCAGCAGCTGGTGGACAGACGGCTACACCTTC CASSWWTDGYTF
. TRBJ2-5 TRBD1 TRBV11-2 TGTGCCAGCAGCTTTGGACAGGGGATACAAGAGACCCAGTACTTC CASSFGQGIQETQYF
. TRBJ1-6 . TRBV27 TGTGCCAGCAGTTTATTTCAGGGCAGGAATTCACCCCTCCACTTT CASSLFQGRNSPLHF
. TRBJ2-1 . TRBV5-4 TGTGCCAGCAGCTTGAAGAGAGATGAGCAGTTCTTC CASSLKRDEQFF
. TRBJ2-3 . TRBV9 TGTGCCAGCAGCTATTCGACGGGGGGCCGAGATCTCGGTACGCAGTATTTT CASSYSTGGRDLGTQYF
. TRBJ2-3 . TRBV11-2 TGTGCCAGCAGCTTAGATCCCGGGGTGGGAGATACGCAGTATTTT CASSLDPGVGDTQYF
. TRBJ2-7 . TRBV5-1 TGCGCCAGCAGCTTGGGGACAGTTCTGTACTTC CASSLGTVLYF
. TRBJ1-5 . TRBV2 TGTGCCAGCAGTGATAGACTCTCCGTAGCTTCTCAGCCCCAGCATTTT CASSDRLSVASQPQHF
once TRBJ2-7 . TRBV20-1 TGCAGTGCTAGTTATGGGGAGGCAGGGGGCTACGAGCAGTACTTC CSASYGEAGGYEQYF
. TRBJ2-1 . TRBV5-1 TGCGCCAGCAGCTTGGTGCCTAGCGTGAATGAGCAGTTCTTC CASSLVPSVNEQFF